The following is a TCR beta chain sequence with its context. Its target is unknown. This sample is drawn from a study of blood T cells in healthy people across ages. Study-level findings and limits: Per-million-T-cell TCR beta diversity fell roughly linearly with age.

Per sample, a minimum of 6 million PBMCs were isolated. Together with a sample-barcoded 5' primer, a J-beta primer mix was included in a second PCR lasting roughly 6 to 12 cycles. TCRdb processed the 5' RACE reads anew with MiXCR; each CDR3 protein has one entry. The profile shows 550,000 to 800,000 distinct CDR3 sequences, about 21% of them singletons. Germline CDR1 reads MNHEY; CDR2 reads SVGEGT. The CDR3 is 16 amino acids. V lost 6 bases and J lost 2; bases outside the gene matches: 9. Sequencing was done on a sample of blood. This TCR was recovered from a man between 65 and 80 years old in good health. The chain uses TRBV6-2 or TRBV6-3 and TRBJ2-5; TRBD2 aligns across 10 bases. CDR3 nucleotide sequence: TGTGCCAGCAGCTCCGGGACTAGCGACATACAAGAGACCCAGTACTTC. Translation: CASSSGTSDIQETQYF.